These T cell receptor beta chains were read from a single sample in a study of shared clonotypes between healthy human individuals. The data were produced by immunoSEQ multiplex PCR, yet TCRdb's version contains in-frame clones alone and is incomplete. The sample lists about 680,000 clones, 92% seen once, with 20% to 25% in the top ten. Sequencing was carried out using naive CD8+ T cells sorted from blood. All receptors derive from a man aged 25-40 years in good health. Both conserved end residues are part of each CDR3. The order of the fields is CDR3 length, J gene, clone size, V gene, CDR3 protein. Not every row has a clone size; where given, it reads once, few, many or a size class.

>16|TRBJ2-7|.|TRBV27
CASSPRVAGVFYEQYF
>16|TRBJ2-2|.|TRBV4-3
CASSQDPGQGSGELFF
>15|TRBJ2-5|once|TRBV6-5
CASSIGTGNQETQYF
>10|TRBJ2-1|.|TRBV30
CAWSVNEQFF
>12|TRBJ1-5|.|TRBV30
CAFQYRDQPQHF
>14|TRBJ2-7|.|TRBV14
CASSQAFYSYEQYF
>16|TRBJ2-1|.|TRBV4-1
CASSQVEDRIYNEQFF
>14|TRBJ1-2|.|TRBV27
CASSIGPGLHGYTF
>16|TRBJ2-7|.|TRBV5-1
CASSLETNGSSYEQYF
>15|TRBJ2-1|.|TRBV6-6
CASSYSLAGDSEQFF
>13|TRBJ2-7|.|TRBV9
CASSVGSSSEQYF
>17|TRBJ2-5|.|TRBV4-1
CASSQESGSGLQETQYF
>13|TRBJ1-4|.|TRBV13
CASSLRQNEKLFF
>15|TRBJ1-2|once|TRBV6-5
CASSGRAVNLYGYTF
>17|TRBJ1-5|.|TRBV27
CASSPRQGLFSNQPQHF
>15|TRBJ1-5|once|TRBV6-1
CASTRSDSYNQPQHF
>13|TRBJ2-1|.|TRBV4-2
CASSRYLNNEQFF
>18|TRBJ2-1|.|TRBV9
CASSVESTSGSSYNEQFF
>11|TRBJ2-3|few|TRBV5-6
CASSLGDTQYF
>13|TRBJ2-7|.|TRBV27
CASSRGSLEEQYF
>16|TRBJ2-1|.|TRBV14
CASSHSMAEKTNEQFF
>15|TRBJ1-2|.|TRBV4-3
CASSHFLEGASGYTF
>14|TRBJ2-1|.|TRBV28
CASSLRDRVNEQFF
>15|TRBJ1-2|once|TRBV7-6
CASSARPGLFYGYTF
>18|TRBJ2-3|.|TRBV5-1
CASSLAFKAETSTDTQYF
>14|TRBJ1-1|.|TRBV28
CASSRSGSWDEAFF
>13|TRBJ1-1|.|TRBV2
CATMEGPNTEAFF
>17|TRBJ2-6|.|TRBV27
CASLGRDRVPGANVLTF
>16|TRBJ2-3|.|TRBV7-8
CASSLTSGMSTDTQYF
>14|TRBJ2-2|.|TRBV14
CASSDRKNTGELFF
>13|TRBJ2-7|.|TRBV14
CASSRVRTDEQYF
>15|TRBJ2-1|.|TRBV9
CASSVELAGQDEQFF
>15|TRBJ1-5|once|TRBV28
CASSPDRASDQPQHF